The clone carrying this T cell receptor beta chain was observed a single time. It was with a sample-barcoded 5' primer and a J-beta primer mix that a second PCR of roughly 7 to 12 cycles was run. One entry per CDR3 protein, called by TCRdb with MiXCR from the 5' RACE reads. The data show around 800,000 distinct CDR3 sequences, more than 35% seen once. The sample originates from a study of blood T cells in healthy people across ages. J gave up 7 bases and V 5 bases, and 12 bases lay outside the gene matches. There are 17 residues in the CDR3. What was sequenced was blood. This clonotype was obtained from a man older than 75 in good health. The chain recombines TRBV12-3 or TRBV12-4 with TRBJ2-2; TRBD2 matches 11 bases. CDR3: CASSPATSGTPGGELFF. Written as DNA, the CDR3 is TGTGCCAGCAGTCCTGCGACTAGCGGGACGCCCGGCGGGGAGCTGTTTTTT.